Presented here are 5 T cell receptor beta chains from one specimen sequenced in a study of cytomegalovirus exposure and HLA in healthy donors. TCRdb's copy holds only in-frame clones and misses some; the assay was immunoSEQ multiplex PCR. Among about 64,000 clones listed, 75% to 90% were seen once. Sequencing was carried out using PBMCs. The receptors originated from a woman aged 18-29 years in good health and CMV-seronegative.

The rearrangement joins TRBV18 to TRBJ2-3; 13 positions match TRBD2. This CDR3 comprises 15 residues. Germline V gene sequence: CDR1 KGHSH, CDR2 LQKENI. V shed 8 bases and J 2 bases; nucleotides not matched to a gene: 4. CDR3 sequence reads: CASAGTSGVTDTQYF. The CDR3 DNA follows: TGTGCCAGCGCTGGGACTAGCGGGGTCACAGATACGCAGTATTTT.

This sequence joins TRBV28 and TRBJ2-2, with no clear D. V lost 1 base and J lost 0, with 12 bases in between. CDR1 and CDR2 from the germline V gene are MDHEN and SYDVKM. CDR3 length: 17 amino acids. The CDR3 spells CASSLLVRLANTGELFF. The DNA for the CDR3 is TGTGCCAGCAGTTTATTGGTCAGACTTGCGAACACCGGGGAGCTGTTTTTT.

There are a few counts of this clone. The rearrangement joins TRBV5-1 to TRBJ2-7; TRBD2 matches 7 bases. CDR3 length: 16 amino acids. CDR1 and CDR2 (germline): SGHRS, YFSETQ. With V trimmed by 0 bases and J by 5 bases, 11 bases remained unmatched. This CDR3 reads CASSLVTGGGTHEQYF. The CDR3 DNA reads TGCGCCAGCAGCTTGGTTACGGGGGGAGGCACCCACGAGCAGTACTTC.

The V call is TRBV6-1, the J call TRBJ2-1, with D perhaps matching TRBD2 (6 bases). Trimming removed 5 bases at V and 9 bases at J, with 14 bases between. This CDR3 spans 13 amino acids. Germline loops: CDR1 MNHNS, CDR2 SASEGT. CDR3 bases: TGTGCCAGCAGTCCATGGAGGGAAATTGAGCAGTTCTTC. This translates into CASSPWREIEQFF.

The chain combines TRBV27 with TRBJ2-7; the D is unclear. Trimming pared 3 bases from V and 0 bases from J, leaving 15 bases between. Germline CDR1 MNHEY, CDR2 SMNVEV (reference sequence). The CDR3 has 16 residues. CDR3 sequence (DNA): TGTGCCAGCAGTTTTGATTTCCAGATTCGCTCCTACGAGCAGTACTTC. This codes for CASSFDFQIRSYEQYF.